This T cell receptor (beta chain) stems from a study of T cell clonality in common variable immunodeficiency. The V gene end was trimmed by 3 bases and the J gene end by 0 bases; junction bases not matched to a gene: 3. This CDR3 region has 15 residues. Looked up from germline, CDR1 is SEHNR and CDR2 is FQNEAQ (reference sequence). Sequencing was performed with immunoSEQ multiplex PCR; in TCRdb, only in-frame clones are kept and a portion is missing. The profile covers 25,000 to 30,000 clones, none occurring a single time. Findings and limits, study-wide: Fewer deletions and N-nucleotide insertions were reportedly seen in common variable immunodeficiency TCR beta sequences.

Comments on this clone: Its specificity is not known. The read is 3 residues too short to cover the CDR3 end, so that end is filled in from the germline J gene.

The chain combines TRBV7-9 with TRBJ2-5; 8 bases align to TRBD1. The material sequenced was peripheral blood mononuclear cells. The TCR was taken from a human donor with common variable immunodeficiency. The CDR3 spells CASSFWDRHQETQYF. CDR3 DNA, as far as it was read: TGTGCCAGCAGCTTTTGGGACAGGCACCAAGAGACC.